Here is one TCR beta chain with its context. This may be a read error, as it is one base from a much larger clone. This entry comes from a study of Graves' ophthalmopathy and Graves' hyperthyroidism. Ophthalmopathic donors had moderate-to-severe activity, CAS ≥3 and NOSPECS ≥4, with disease that had lasted under 3 months. Clinical symptoms and serum thyroxine were used for diagnosis; TRAb, thyroid ultrasound and orbital computed tomography were also relied on. TCR beta CDR3 amplification used RNA transcripts. The authors performed first-round RT-PCR with HTBI primers and then a second-round multiplex PCR. MiXCR was run by TCRdb on the multiplex PCR reads, yielding one entry per CDR3 protein. The repertoire holds 500,000 to 800,000 distinct CDR3 sequences, with over 40% as singletons. The germline gives CDR1 MRHNA, CDR2 SNTAGT. This CDR3 is 15 amino acids long.

The sample consisted of peripheral blood. The chain couples TRBV6-4 to TRBJ1-2; weak D call: TRBD1 (5 bases). The TCR originated in an adult man with Graves' ophthalmopathy. The CDR3 sequence: CASSDPADGHYDYTF. The CDR3 coding sequence is TGTGCCAGCAGTGACCCGGCCGACGGACACTATGACTACACCTTC.